Below are 27 T cell receptor beta chains sequenced from a single sample in a study of OX40 agonist ivuxolimab in advanced cancers. Assay used: immunoSEQ multiplex PCR; TCRdb lists only in-frame clones, some missing. This table holds some 85,000 clones, around 90% found once. This sample comprised CD4+ or CD8+ T cells sorted from blood, obtained in a trial of the OX40 agonist ivuxolimab. Receptors were obtained from an adult with an advanced solid tumor such as melanoma, head and neck, liver or kidney cancer.

This clone has just a few counts. The rearrangement uses TRBV29-1 and TRBJ2-3, with TRBD1 identical over 12 bases. Germline loops: CDR1 SQVTM, CDR2 ANQGSEA. V lost 2 bases to trimming and J lost 4 bases; unmatched junction nucleotides: 7. The CDR3 consists of 16 residues. The CDR3 is CSVERLGTGGSDTQYF. In nucleotides, the CDR3 is TGCAGCGTTGAACGGCTGGGGACAGGGGGCTCAGATACGCAGTATTTT.

The chain is built from TRBV6-5 and TRBJ1-6; 10 positions agree with TRBD1. CDR3 size: 15 residues. CDR1 is MNHEY and CDR2 is SVGAGI in the germline V gene. Trimming at V came to 2 bases and at J to 9 bases, leaving 4 bases not matched to a gene. DNA for the CDR3: TGTGCCAGCAGTTACGGGGGGACAGGGGCTTCACCCCTCCACTTT. Translating gives CASSYGGTGASPLHF.

As DNA, the CDR3 is TGTGCCAGCAGCCCCCGGGGCGCCTACGAGCAGTACTTC. Protein product: CASSPRGAYEQYF. The V and J genes are TRBV7-9 and TRBJ2-7, with D perhaps TRBD1 or TRBD2 (5 bases each). Germline V gives CDR1 SEHNR, CDR2 FQNEAQ (reference sequence). CDR3 size: 13 residues. V lost 5 bases, J lost 2 bases, and 10 bases lay in between.

The genes are TRBV18 and TRBJ1-1, with D possibly TRBD1 on 6 matching bases. CDR3 size: 18 residues. Trimming shortened V by 5 bases and J by 0 bases, and 22 bases separated the two germline ends. Germline CDR1 KGHSH, CDR2 LQKENI. CDR3 nucleotide sequence: TGTGCCAGCTCATATAGAGGCAGGGGCCAAAGAATGAACACTGAAGCTTTCTTT. This encodes CASSYRGRGQRMNTEAFF. The full variable domain, with the rest looked up from reference TRBV18 and TRBJ1-1, is NAGVMQNPRHLVRRRGQEARLRCSPMKGHSHVYWYRQLPEEGLKFMVYLQKENIIDESGMPKERFSAEFPKEGPSILRIQQVVRGDSAAYFCASSYRGRGQRMNTEAFFGQGTRLTVV.

This clone was detected a few times. The J gene is TRBJ2-2, the V gene TRBV6-1, with D perhaps being TRBD1 or TRBD2 (5 bases each). The V end was cut by 10 bases, the J end by 0 bases, with 15 bases between. CDR1 and CDR2 from the germline V gene are MNHNS and SASEGT. The CDR3 is 15 residues long. CDR3 protein: CATNWDGANTGELFF. For the CDR3, the DNA is TGTGCCACTAACTGGGACGGAGCGAACACCGGGGAGCTGTTTTTT.

The rearrangement joins TRBV7-2 to TRBJ1-1, with TRBD1 matching over 7 bases. V was clipped by 1 base and J by 4 bases; unmatched bases: 3. Germline CDR1 SGHTA, CDR2 FQGNSA. CDR3 length: 14 residues. CDR3 residues: CASSLGGGFTEAFF. In DNA, the CDR3 is TGTGCCAGCAGCTTAGGAGGGGGCTTCACTGAAGCTTTCTTT.

The chain recombines TRBV6-4 with TRBJ2-1; 10 bases map to TRBD2. V lost 3 bases and J lost 7; bases outside the gene matches: 15. The CDR3 covers 18 residues. CDR1 MRHNA and CDR2 SNTAGT come from the germline V gene. The CDR3 region is CASSERWLAGANRNEQFF. The CDR3 region has the DNA TGTGCCAGCAGTGAAAGGTGGCTAGCGGGAGCGAATCGGAATGAGCAGTTCTTC.

J is TRBJ1-2 and V is TRBV5-1, with 10 bases aligning to TRBD1. Germline assignment: CDR1 SGHRS and CDR2 YFSETQ. The junction had 12 bases not matched to a gene; V was cut back by 5 bases and J by 8 bases. This CDR3 is 15 amino acids long. For the CDR3, the DNA is TGCGCCAGCAGTCAAAGAGGGACAGGGGAAAAGGGCTACACCTTC. Its protein product is CASSQRGTGEKGYTF.

V usage is TRBV7-2 and J usage is TRBJ2-5; 7 positions agree with TRBD1. This CDR3 is 15 amino acids long. V lost 5 bases, J lost 2 bases, and 8 bases stayed unmatched. The germline CDR1 and CDR2 sequences are SGHTA and FQGNSA. CDR3 nucleotides: TGTGCCAGCAGCACAAACACAGGGGTGCAAGAGACCCAGTACTTC. Protein: CASSTNTGVQETQYF.

CDR3 sequence: CASIEGLLGQYF. CDR3 coding DNA: TGTGCCAGCATCGAGGGCCTCCTCGGGCAGTACTTC. The J gene is TRBJ2-7, the V gene TRBV6-1, with D maybe TRBD2 (5 bases). The germline CDR1 and CDR2 sequences are MNHNS and SASEGT. CDR3 length: 12 residues. Trimming took off 7 bases at V and 9 bases at J, with 16 bases between the two ends.

J is TRBJ2-2 and V is TRBV28; D may correspond to TRBD1 or TRBD2 (6 bases each). The CDR3 totals 14 residues. Trimming took off 7 bases at V and 4 bases at J, with 13 bases between the two ends. Germline loops: CDR1 MDHEN, CDR2 SYDVKM. The CDR3, as DNA: TGTGCCAGCATCTATGGGGGGCGCACCGGGGAGCTGTTTTTT. Translated: CASIYGGRTGELFF.

The rearrangement links TRBV23-1 to TRBJ2-2; D not resolved. TRBV23-1 is an ORF for which the function is uncertain. The CDR3 runs to 14 residues. Deletions cut 6 bases from V and 6 bases from J, with 14 bases between. CDR3 DNA sequence: TGCGCCAGCAGGGTTCCTTATGTGGCCGGGGAGCTGTTTTTT. It yields the protein CASRVPYVAGELFF.

The chain couples TRBV7-9 to TRBJ2-5, with a possible D match to TRBD2 (6 bases). Germline CDR1 reads SEHNR; CDR2 reads FQNEAQ (reference sequence). The CDR3 has 15 amino acids. Trimming stripped 2 bases from V and 3 bases from J, with 13 bases between. The CDR3 region has the DNA TGTGCCAGCAGCTTATCGCTAGGAGGGGAAGAGACCCAGTACTTC. Translating it yields CASSLSLGGEETQYF.

CDR3 sequence reads: CASSPRKRGEQYF. The DNA for the CDR3 is TGTGCCAGCTCACCCCGGAAAAGGGGCGAGCAGTACTTC. The chain links TRBV18 to TRBJ2-7, with D possibly matching TRBD1 (5 bases). CDR1 and CDR2 (germline): KGHSH, LQKENI. This CDR3 is built from 13 residues. V was shortened by 3 bases and J by 6 bases, with 12 bases between the two germline ends.

The chain combines TRBV19 with TRBJ2-3; 11 positions agree with TRBD2. Germline V CDR1 and CDR2: LNHDA, SQIVND (reference sequence). This CDR3 spans 15 amino acids. J gave up 0 bases and V 5 bases, and 1 base lay outside the gene matches. CDR3 loop: CASSRTSGSTDTQYF. The DNA of the CDR3 is TGTGCCAGTAGTCGGACTAGCGGGAGCACAGATACGCAGTATTTT.

The chain couples TRBV19 to TRBJ2-7, with 8 positions matching TRBD2. Germline V gene data show CDR1 as LNHDA and CDR2 as SQIVND (reference sequence). The CDR3 spans 14 residues. Losses at the gene ends were 2 bases for V and 4 bases for J; bases not matched to a gene: 4. The CDR3 sequence is CASSIREGLYEQYF. The CDR3 region has the DNA TGTGCCAGTAGTATACGGGAGGGCCTATACGAGCAGTACTTC.

The chain has TRBV28 and TRBJ1-1, with D possibly matching TRBD1 (6 bases). V lost 1 base to trimming and J lost 11 bases, with 17 bases between them. Germline V gene sequence: CDR1 MDHEN, CDR2 SYDVKM. The CDR3 consists of 14 residues. Written as DNA, the CDR3 is TGTGCCAGCAGTTTATATGCAGGGGAAGGTACGGCTTTCTTT. It translates to CASSLYAGEGTAFF. Combining the CDR3 with reference TRBV28 and TRBJ1-1 gives the whole variable domain DVKVTQSSRYLVKRTGEKVFLECVQDMDHENMFWYRQDPGLGLRLIYFSYDVKMKEKGDIPEGYSVSREKKERFSLILESASTNQTSMYLCASSLYAGEGTAFFGQGTRLTVV.

This chain joins TRBV5-4 and TRBJ1-1, with 9 bases matching TRBD1. V shed 4 bases and J 6 bases; nucleotides not matched to a gene: 4. Germline V gene data show CDR1 as SGHNT and CDR2 as YYREEE (reference sequence). This CDR3 has 13 residues. CDR3 sequence reads: CASSRDRDAEAFF. In DNA form, the CDR3 reads TGTGCCAGCAGCCGGGACAGGGATGCTGAAGCTTTCTTT.

V usage is TRBV19 and J usage is TRBJ1-4; D is uncertain. V lost 7 bases to trimming and J lost 15 bases, with 18 bases between them. The V gene's germline CDR1 is LNHDA and CDR2 SQIVND (reference sequence). The CDR3 spans 12 residues. The CDR3 DNA follows: TGTGCCAGTACCAAAGACCCCGGGCCGGTGTTTTTT. Translation gives CASTKDPGPVFF.

The V gene is TRBV28, the J gene TRBJ1-5; 9 bases are shared with TRBD1. This CDR3 has 15 amino acids. Germline loops: CDR1 MDHEN, CDR2 SYDVKM. V dropped 6 bases and J dropped 5; count of bases not matched to a gene: 8. DNA of the CDR3: TGTGCCAGCAGGGCCCTGGGACAGGGTTATCAGCCCCAGCATTTT. This codes for CASRALGQGYQPQHF.

CDR3 in DNA: TGCAGCGCCATTGGGCCTCAGGGACCTAGCACAGATACGCAGTATTTT. Translating it yields CSAIGPQGPSTDTQYF. The chain employs TRBV29-1 and TRBJ2-3; D is possibly TRBD1 or TRBD2 (5 bases each). CDR1 and CDR2 (germline): SQVTM, ANQGSEA. Trimming shortened V by 7 bases and J by 0 bases, and 20 bases separated the two germline ends. CDR3 length: 16 amino acids.

This chain links TRBV11-2 with TRBJ1-1; D gene ambiguous. Germline V lookup: CDR1 SGHAT, CDR2 FQNNGV. Trimming shortened V by 1 base and J by 1 base, and 4 bases separated the two germline ends. This CDR3 comprises 13 residues. The CDR3 sequence is CASSLAGNTEAFF. CDR3 nucleotides: TGTGCCAGCAGCTTAGCCGGGAACACTGAAGCTTTCTTT.

The J gene is TRBJ1-3, the V gene TRBV10-3; D gene ambiguous. Trimming took off 4 bases at V and 0 bases at J, with 16 bases between the two ends. Germline V gene data show CDR1 as ENHRY and CDR2 as SYGVKD. This CDR3 contains 17 residues. The CDR3 DNA sequence: TGTGCCATCAGTGTTGGCCAACAAGGCCTCTCTGGAAACACCATATATTTT. The encoded protein is CAISVGQQGLSGNTIYF.

The CDR3 spells CATSRDTSLNTEAFF. In DNA form, the CDR3 reads TGTGCCACCAGCAGAGATACAAGCTTGAACACTGAAGCTTTCTTT. This chain uses TRBV15 with TRBJ1-1; unclear D gene. V was trimmed by 0 bases and J by 0 bases, leaving 8 bases between them. The CDR3 extends over 15 amino acids. Germline V CDR1 and CDR2: LNHNV, YYDKDF (reference sequence).

V and J are TRBV4-3 and TRBJ1-2; 11 positions match TRBD1. Trimming at V came to 0 bases and at J to 4 bases, leaving 10 bases not matched to a gene. The V gene's germline CDR1 is LGHNA and CDR2 YSLEER. This CDR3 comprises 18 residues. DNA for the CDR3: TGCGCCAGCAGCCAAGATCCTCAACGGACAGGGGGCGGCTATGGCTACACCTTC. As protein: CASSQDPQRTGGGYGYTF.

The V call is TRBV28, the J call TRBJ2-2; D is perhaps TRBD1 (5 bases). Trimming pared 8 bases from V and 5 bases from J, leaving 15 bases between. CDR3 size: 14 residues. Germline assignment: CDR1 MDHEN and CDR2 SYDVKM. The CDR3 reads CASLRSTVTGELFF. CDR3 nucleotides: TGTGCCAGCCTTCGGTCGACAGTTACCGGGGAGCTGTTTTTT.

J is TRBJ1-2 and V is TRBV18, with 12 bases identical to TRBD1. The V gene end was trimmed by 2 bases and the J gene end by 7 bases; junction bases not matched to a gene: 5. This CDR3 contains 15 residues. The germline V gene encodes CDR1 KGHSH and CDR2 LQKENI. CDR3 bases: TGTGCCAGCTCACCAGTGGGACAGGGGGCGATTGGCTACACCTTC. Protein: CASSPVGQGAIGYTF.